This TCR beta chain was sequenced in a study of T cell clones after liver transplantation. Sequencing used immunoSEQ multiplex PCR; TCRdb keeps in-frame clones, though not all of them. The table includes some 120,000 clones, just over 90% detected once. This CDR3 is built from 14 residues. CDR1 LNHDA and CDR2 SQIVND come from the germline V gene (reference sequence). V dropped 1 base and J dropped 4 bases, with 10 bases sitting between them. Points from the study as a whole: A significant post-transplant drop in circulating graft-donor-reactive CD4 TCRbeta sequences occurred in most of the 8 subjects.

Turning to this clone: The antigen is unknown.

The genes are TRBV19 and TRBJ1-2; D is uncertain. The receptor comes from a human patient who received a liver transplant. Some T cells here may be from the graft donor. The specimen comprised CD4+ T cells from blood, sampled 12 months after liver transplant. CDR3 nucleotide sequence: TGTGCCAGTAGTATAGTGGGCAGAGTCTATGGCTACACCTTC. Amino acids: CASSIVGRVYGYTF.